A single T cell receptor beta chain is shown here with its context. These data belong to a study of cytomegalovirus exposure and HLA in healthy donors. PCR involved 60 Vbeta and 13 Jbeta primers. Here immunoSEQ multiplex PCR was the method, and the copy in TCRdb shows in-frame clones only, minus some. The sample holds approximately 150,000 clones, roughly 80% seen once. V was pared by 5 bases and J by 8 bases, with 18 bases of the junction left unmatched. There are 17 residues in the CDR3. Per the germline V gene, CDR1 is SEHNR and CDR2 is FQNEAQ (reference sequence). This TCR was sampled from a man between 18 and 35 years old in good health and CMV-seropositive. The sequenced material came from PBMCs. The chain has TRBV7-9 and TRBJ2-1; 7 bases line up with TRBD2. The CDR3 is CASSPIGAGDIWDEQFF. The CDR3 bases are TGTGCCAGCAGCCCTATAGGGGCGGGAGATATATGGGATGAGCAGTTCTTC. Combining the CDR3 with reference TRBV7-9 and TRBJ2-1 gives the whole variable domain DTGVSQNPRHKITKRGQNVTFRCDPISEHNRLYWYRQTLGQGPEFLTYFQNEAQLEKSRLLSDRFSAERPKGSFSTLEIQRTEQGDSAMYLCASSPIGAGDIWDEQFFGPGTRLTVL.